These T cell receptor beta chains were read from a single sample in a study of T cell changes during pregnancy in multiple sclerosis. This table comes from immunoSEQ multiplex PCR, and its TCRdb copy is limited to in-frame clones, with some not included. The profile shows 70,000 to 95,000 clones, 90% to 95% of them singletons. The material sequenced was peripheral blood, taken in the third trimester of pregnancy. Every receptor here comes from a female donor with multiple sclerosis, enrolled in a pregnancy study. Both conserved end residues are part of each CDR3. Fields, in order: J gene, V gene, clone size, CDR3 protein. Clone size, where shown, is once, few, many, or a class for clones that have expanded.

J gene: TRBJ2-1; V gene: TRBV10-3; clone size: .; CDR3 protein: CAISESRTSGNNEQFF
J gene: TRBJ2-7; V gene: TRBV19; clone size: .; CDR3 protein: CASSPRLAAYEQYF
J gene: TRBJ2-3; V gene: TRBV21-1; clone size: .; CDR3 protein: CASISGGRGTDTQYF
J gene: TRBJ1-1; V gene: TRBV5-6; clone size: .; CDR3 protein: CASSEDQGIYPNTEAFF
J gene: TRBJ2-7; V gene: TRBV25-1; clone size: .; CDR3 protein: CASSEPRMVRDTFYEQYF
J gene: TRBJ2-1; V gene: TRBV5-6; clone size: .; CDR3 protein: CASSLLAGGPGEQFF
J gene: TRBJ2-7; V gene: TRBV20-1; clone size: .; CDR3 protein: CSARVVDEQYF
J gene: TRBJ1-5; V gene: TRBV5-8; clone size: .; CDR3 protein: CASGHRQGYSNQPQHF
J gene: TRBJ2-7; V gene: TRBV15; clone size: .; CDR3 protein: CATSSNRGPYEQYF
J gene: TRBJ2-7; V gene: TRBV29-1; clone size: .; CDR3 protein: CSVEQPGSTYEQYF
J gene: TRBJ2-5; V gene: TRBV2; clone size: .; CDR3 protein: CASSVGETQYF
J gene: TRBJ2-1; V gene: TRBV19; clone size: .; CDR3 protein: CASSIGLAADNEQFF
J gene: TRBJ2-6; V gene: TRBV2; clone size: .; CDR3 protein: CATAIGDRVLSGANVLTF
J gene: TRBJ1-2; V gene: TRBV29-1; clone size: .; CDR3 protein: CSVQSVGGTNYGYTF
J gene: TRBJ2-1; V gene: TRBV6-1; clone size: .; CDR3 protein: CASRGTSGRYNEQFF
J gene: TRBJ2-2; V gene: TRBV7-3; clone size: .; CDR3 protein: CASSLTSGANTGELFF
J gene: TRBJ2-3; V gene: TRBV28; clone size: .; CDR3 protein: CASSPPRQGPDTQYF
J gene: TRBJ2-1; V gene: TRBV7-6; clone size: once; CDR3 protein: CASSDSGQNYNEQFF
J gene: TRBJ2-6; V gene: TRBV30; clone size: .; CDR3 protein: CAWSVGLGEANVLTF
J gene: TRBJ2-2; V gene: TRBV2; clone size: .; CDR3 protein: CASSFVSGELFF
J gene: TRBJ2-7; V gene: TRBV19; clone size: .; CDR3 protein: CASSPAGAGGYEQYF
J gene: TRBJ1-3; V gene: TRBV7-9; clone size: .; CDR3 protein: CASSLRQGLDRVDTIYF
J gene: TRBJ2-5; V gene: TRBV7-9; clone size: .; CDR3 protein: CASSLDRREETQYF
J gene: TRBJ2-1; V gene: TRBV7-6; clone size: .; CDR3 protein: CASSSELLAGGNEQFF
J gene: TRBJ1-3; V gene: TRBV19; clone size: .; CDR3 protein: CASSAGDGNTIYF
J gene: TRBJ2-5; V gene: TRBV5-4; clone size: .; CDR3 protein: CASSGGASGRAGKTQYF
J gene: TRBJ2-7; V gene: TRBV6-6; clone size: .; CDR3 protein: CASSSDDSFYEQYF
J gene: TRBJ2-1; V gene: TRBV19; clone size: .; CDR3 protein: CASSRSAIGLAGEGQFF
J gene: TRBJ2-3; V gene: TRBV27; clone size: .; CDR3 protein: CASSRTASTDTQYF
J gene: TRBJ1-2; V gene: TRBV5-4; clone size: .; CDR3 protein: CASSNDRQTYGYTF
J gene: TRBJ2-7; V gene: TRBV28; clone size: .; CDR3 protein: CASRLAGWEQYF
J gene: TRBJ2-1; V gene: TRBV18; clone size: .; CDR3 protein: CASSSLTTRSNEQFF
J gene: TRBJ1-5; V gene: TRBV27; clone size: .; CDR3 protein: CASSNRRDQPQHF
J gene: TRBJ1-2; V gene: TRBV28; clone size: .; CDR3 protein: CASSLTPGHAGGGGYTF
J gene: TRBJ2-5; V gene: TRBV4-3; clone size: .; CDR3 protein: CASSQVSGEETQYF
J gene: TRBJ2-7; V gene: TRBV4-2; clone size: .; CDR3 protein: CASSRTSGLSYEQYF
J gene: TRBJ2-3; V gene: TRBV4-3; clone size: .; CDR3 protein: CASSQTGADTDTQYF
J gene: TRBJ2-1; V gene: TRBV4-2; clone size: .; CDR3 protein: CASSHIAGGGDNEQFF
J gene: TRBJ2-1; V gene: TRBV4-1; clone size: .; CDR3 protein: CASSQALAGDSYNEQFF
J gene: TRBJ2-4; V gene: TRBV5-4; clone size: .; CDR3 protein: CASLIAGARGNIQYF
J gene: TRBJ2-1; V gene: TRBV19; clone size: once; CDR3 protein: CASSIGADLYNEQFF